This TCR beta chain came from a study of OX40 agonist ivuxolimab in advanced cancers. Across the whole study: The patients received agonistic anti-OX40 (CD134) antibody ivuxolimab.

Assay: immunoSEQ multiplex PCR; the TCRdb copy retains only in-frame clones and omits some. The sample carries tens of thousands of clones, 87% recorded once. Study-wide results and limits: Expanded clones were, on average, more numerous among CD8+ T cells than CD4+. Near-lowest levels of clonal expansion characterized partial responders at 0.1-3.0 mg/kg.

V lost 0 bases, J lost 2 bases, and 10 bases lay in between. Germline V lookup: CDR1 SEHNR, CDR2 FQNEAQ (reference sequence). CDR3 length: 15 residues. Concerning this clone: Its target is unknown.

Source: CD4+ or CD8+ T cells sorted from blood, taken in a trial of the OX40 agonist ivuxolimab. The sequence derives from an adult with an advanced solid tumor such as melanoma, head and neck, liver or kidney cancer. The genes are TRBV7-9 and TRBJ2-5, with D perhaps matching TRBD2 (5 bases). The CDR3 protein is CASSLARGHQETQYF. For the CDR3, the DNA is TGTGCCAGCAGCTTAGCGAGAGGGCATCAAGAGACCCAGTACTTC.